This T cell receptor beta chain was identified during a study of cytomegalovirus exposure and HLA in healthy donors. Study at large: In an earlier analysis, around 120 million unique TCR beta sequences were found from about 179 million T cells.

The PCR used 60 Vbeta and 13 Jbeta primers. Clones were sequenced by immunoSEQ multiplex PCR, and TCRdb holds only the in-frame ones, with some missing. The table lists about 140,000 clones, approximately 63% of them singletons. The TCR comes from a woman in her sixties in good health and CMV-seropositive. Sequencing was carried out using PBMCs.

The CDR3: CASRSDRAGVEAFF. The CDR3 coding sequence is TGTGCCAGCAGATCGGACAGGGCAGGGGTTGAAGCTTTCTTT. V gene TRBV2 combines with J gene TRBJ1-1, with TRBD1 matching over 8 bases. From germline, CDR1 is SNHLY and CDR2 FYNNEI. Losses at the gene ends were 6 bases for V and 7 bases for J; bases not matched to a gene: 10. CDR3 size: 14 residues.